What follows are 28 T cell receptor beta chains derived from one specimen sequenced in a study of blood T cell repertoires in COVID-19. TCRdb keeps only in-frame clones here, not all; method: immunoSEQ multiplex PCR. The sample has some 370,000 clones; less than 90% are singletons. Material: PBMCs or T cells enriched from blood (not recorded which). The receptors derive from a woman aged 50 to 60 who had recovered from COVID-19.

This rearrangement joins TRBV6-4 to TRBJ1-4, with D possibly matching TRBD1 (6 bases). Trimming took off 4 bases at V and 7 bases at J, with 13 bases between the two ends. The CDR3 length is 14 residues. The V gene's germline CDR1 is MRHNA and CDR2 SNTAGT. The CDR3 DNA sequence: TGTGCCAGCAGTGCCGGGGGGCTCGGTGAAAAACTGTTTTTT. Translation: CASSAGGLGEKLFF.

This clone is a singleton in its sample. J is TRBJ2-7 and V is TRBV7-9; 9 bases map to TRBD2. Germline CDR1 reads SEHNR; CDR2 reads FQNEAQ (reference sequence). V gave up 6 bases and J gave up 2 bases; unmatched junction bases: 8. The CDR3 is made up of 15 amino acids. CDR3 region: CASSKQAGGAYEQYF. The DNA for the CDR3 is TGTGCCAGCAGTAAGCAAGCGGGGGGAGCCTACGAGCAGTACTTC.

CDR3 residues: CASSPGGSYGYTF. The DNA of the CDR3 is TGTGCCAGCAGCCCGGGGGGCTCCTATGGCTACACCTTC. The genes are TRBV7-9 and TRBJ1-2, with D tentatively TRBD1 (6 bases). Trimming took 5 bases from V and 4 from J, leaving 11 bases between them. This CDR3 comprises 13 residues. CDR1 is SEHNR and CDR2 is FQNEAQ in the germline V gene (reference sequence).

The rearrangement uses TRBV29-1 and TRBJ1-1; 7 bases line up with TRBD1. CDR1 is SQVTM and CDR2 is ANQGSEA in the germline V gene. With 6 bases clipped from V and 1 base from J, the junction kept 8 bases outside the gene matches. The CDR3 has 14 amino acids. This CDR3 reads CSVAGQNSNTEAFF. The CDR3 DNA follows: TGCAGCGTCGCGGGACAGAACTCGAACACTGAAGCTTTCTTT.

The chain employs TRBV5-5 and TRBJ1-2; the D gene is possibly TRBD1 (6 bases). This CDR3 comprises 16 residues. Germline V lookup: CDR1 SGHKS, CDR2 YYEKEE (reference sequence). The ends were cut back, 2 bases at V and 3 bases at J, with 17 bases in the middle. CDR3 in amino acids: CASSFGSTGRHYGYTF. In DNA form, the CDR3 reads TGTGCCAGCAGCTTCGGTTCGACAGGCCGGCACTATGGCTACACCTTC.

The table lists this clone with a few counts. The chain carries TRBV19 and TRBJ1-3, with D unresolved. V dropped 1 base and J dropped 4 bases, with 11 bases sitting between them. The CDR3 runs to 15 residues. Per germline, CDR1 LNHDA and CDR2 SQIVND (reference sequence). The CDR3 here is CASSIGSGYGNTIYF. The CDR3 DNA sequence: TGTGCCAGTAGTATAGGATCGGGGTACGGAAACACCATATATTTT.

The rearrangement links TRBV5-6 to TRBJ1-5; 9 positions agree with TRBD1. Trimming removed 2 bases from V and 7 bases from J; junction bases left unmatched: 7. The germline V gene has CDR1 SGHDT and CDR2 YYEEEE. The CDR3 sequence is 15 residues long. The chain's CDR3 is CASSLGQGLHQPQHF. CDR3 sequence (DNA): TGTGCCAGCAGCTTAGGACAGGGGCTCCACCAGCCCCAGCATTTT.

J is TRBJ1-2 and V is TRBV30; maybe TRBD1 (5 bases). This CDR3 contains 15 residues. Trimming took off 1 base at V and 4 bases at J, with 16 bases between the two ends. Looked up from germline, CDR1 is GTSNPN and CDR2 is SVGIG (reference sequence). The DNA for the CDR3 is TGTGCCTGGAGTGCAGGGCCGCCTAGGGGCTATGGCTACACCTTC. It is translated as CAWSAGPPRGYGYTF.

V usage is TRBV9 and J usage is TRBJ2-3, with 10 bases lining up with TRBD2. The V gene's germline CDR1 is SGDLS and CDR2 YYNGEE. V shed 4 bases, J shed 3 bases, and the junction held 5 bases outside the gene matches. The CDR3 consists of 15 residues. The CDR3 loop is CASSPSGRATDTQYF. The CDR3 nucleotides are TGTGCCAGCAGCCCAAGCGGGAGGGCTACAGATACGCAGTATTTT.

This clone was detected once. V and J are TRBV2 and TRBJ1-1; 9 bases match TRBD1. Per germline, CDR1 SNHLY and CDR2 FYNNEI. The CDR3 runs 12 residues. Losses at the gene ends were 10 bases for V and 4 bases for J; bases not matched to a gene: 4. The CDR3 nucleotides are TGTGCCACTCGACAGGGGGGCACTGAAGCTTTCTTT. Its translation is CATRQGGTEAFF.

V is TRBV7-9 and J is TRBJ1-5, with 7 bases identical to TRBD1. The V segment lost 1 base and the J segment 4 bases; nucleotides outside the gene matches: 4. Germline lookup yields CDR1 SEHNR and CDR2 FQNEAQ (reference sequence). The CDR3 consists of 15 residues. DNA of the CDR3: TGTGCCAGCAGCTTAGATACAGGGGCTAATCAGCCCCAGCATTTT. Protein: CASSLDTGANQPQHF.

V usage is TRBV9 and J usage is TRBJ2-2, with no clear D. Trimming left V 5 bases short and J 0 bases short, with 11 bases between. The CDR3 runs to 15 residues. In germline, CDR1 is SGDLS, CDR2 YYNGEE. This CDR3 is CASSRTATNTGELFF. The CDR3 DNA reads TGTGCCAGCAGTCGTACAGCTACGAACACCGGGGAGCTGTTTTTT.

This chain connects TRBV3-1 (or the pseudogene TRBV3-2) to TRBJ1-2; D is unclear. The V end was cut by 5 bases, the J end by 2 bases, with 9 bases between. Germline-derived CDR1 and CDR2 are LGHDT and YNNKEL (reference sequence). The length of the CDR3 is 13 residues. CDR3 DNA sequence: TGTGCCAGCAGCGAGTCGCTGAACTATGGCTACACCTTC. Protein: CASSESLNYGYTF.

The rearrangement links TRBV2 to TRBJ1-6, with D perhaps matching TRBD1 (5 bases). The CDR3 sequence is 16 residues long. The germline CDR1 and CDR2 sequences are SNHLY and FYNNEI. V dropped 3 bases and J dropped 5 bases, with 14 bases sitting between them. The chain's CDR3 is CASSDLTGAHNSPLHF. The CDR3 DNA is TGTGCCAGCAGTGACTTAACAGGAGCCCATAATTCACCCCTCCACTTT.

This clone appeared a single time. The chain carries TRBV11-2 and TRBJ1-2; no definite D call. Germline V CDR1 and CDR2: SGHAT, FQNNGV. This CDR3 is built from 15 residues. The V end was cut by 5 bases, the J end by 2 bases, with 15 bases between. CDR3: CASSRRGSKNYGYTF. For the CDR3, the DNA is TGTGCCAGCAGCCGGCGCGGCAGTAAAAACTATGGCTACACCTTC. The whole variable domain, filled in from reference TRBV11-2 and TRBJ1-2, reads EAGVAQSPRYKIIEKRQSVAFWCNPISGHATLYWYQQILGQGPKLLIQFQNNGVVDDSQLPKDRFSAERLKGVDSTLKIQPAKLEDSAVYLCASSRRGSKNYGYTFGSGTRLTVV.

This rearrangement joins TRBV19 to TRBJ1-3; possible D gene TRBD1, 6 bases. This CDR3 region has 16 residues. Trimming left V 0 bases short and J 4 bases short, with 13 bases between. The germline gives CDR1 LNHDA, CDR2 SQIVND (reference sequence). CDR3 nucleotide sequence: TGTGCCAGTAGTATAGATGGGGGCCGGCGAGGAAACACCATATATTTT. The encoded protein is CASSIDGGRRGNTIYF.

The rearrangement uses TRBV11-3 and TRBJ2-2; 10 bases fit TRBD1. The V segment lost 0 bases and the J segment 5 bases; nucleotides outside the gene matches: 6. The CDR3 is made up of 17 amino acids. Germline loops: CDR1 SGHNT, CDR2 YENEEA. CDR3 nucleotide sequence: TGTGCCAGCAGCTTAGATTTCCGGACAGGGGGTACCGGGGAGCTGTTTTTT. Translation gives CASSLDFRTGGTGELFF.

The chain is built from TRBV3-1 (or the pseudogene TRBV3-2) and TRBJ1-4; tentative D call: TRBD1 (6 bases). In germline, CDR1 is LGHDT, CDR2 YNNKEL (reference sequence). V was trimmed by 3 bases and J by 5 bases, leaving 16 bases between them. CDR3 length: 16 residues. The CDR3 DNA reads as TGTGCCAGCAGCCACCATCAGAGTGACAGGAATGAAAAACTGTTTTTT. Translation gives CASSHHQSDRNEKLFF.

The rearrangement uses TRBV30 and TRBJ1-5, with 10 bases lining up with TRBD1. With V trimmed by 4 bases and J by 4 bases, 4 bases remained unmatched. The length of the CDR3 is 14 residues. In germline, CDR1 is GTSNPN, CDR2 SVGIG (reference sequence). The CDR3 sequence is CAWKGTGENQPQHF. The CDR3 nucleotides are TGTGCCTGGAAGGGGACAGGGGAAAATCAGCCCCAGCATTTT. The variable domain in full, completed from reference TRBV30 and TRBJ1-5, reads SQTIHQWPATLVQPVGSPLSLECTVEGTSNPNLYWYRQAAGRGLQLLFYSVGIGQISSEVPQNLSASRPQDRQFILSSKKLLLSDSGFYLCAWKGTGENQPQHFGDGTRLSIL.

CDR3 DNA: TGTGCCAGCAGTCACGCATTTTCGGGGGTCTCGGATCAGCCCCAGCATTTT. Amino acid sequence: CASSHAFSGVSDQPQHF. The chain employs TRBV6-6 and TRBJ1-5; possibly TRBD1 for D (5 bases). Germline CDR1 and CDR2: MNHNY and SVGAGI (reference sequence). The germline V and J ends were trimmed by 5 bases and 5 bases, with 22 bases remaining between them. This CDR3 is 17 amino acids long.

This clone was detected many times. J is TRBJ1-2 and V is TRBV6-5; D perhaps matches TRBD1 (5 bases). V lost 10 bases and J lost 7, with 13 bases in between. Germline assignment: CDR1 MNHEY and CDR2 SVGAGI. This CDR3 region has 11 residues. DNA of the CDR3: TGTGCCATCACGGGGGATTTTGGCTACACCTTC. It specifies CAITGDFGYTF.

The table lists this clone with a few counts. The rearrangement joins TRBV5-1 to TRBJ2-5; no firm D call. The V gene lost 4 bases and the J gene lost 4 bases, with 8 bases spanning the gap. This CDR3 spans 12 amino acids. Germline V gives CDR1 SGHRS, CDR2 YFSETQ. CDR3 region: CASSGEGETQYF. The CDR3 bases are TGCGCCAGCAGCGGAGAAGGAGAGACCCAGTACTTC.

The chain carries TRBV6-2 or TRBV6-3 and TRBJ1-2; possible D gene TRBD1, 6 bases. V was pared by 4 bases and J by 1 base, with 22 bases between. CDR1 and CDR2 (germline): MNHEY, SVGEGT. This CDR3 contains 18 residues. The CDR3 here is CASSSEGTRRFFNYGYTF. CDR3 coding DNA: TGTGCCAGCAGTTCCGAAGGGACACGTCGATTCTTTAACTATGGCTACACCTTC.

The J gene is TRBJ1-4, the V gene TRBV6-5; the D is unclear. Per the germline V gene, CDR1 is MNHEY and CDR2 is SVGAGI. Trimming left V 6 bases short and J 8 bases short, with 4 bases between. CDR3 length: 10 amino acids. CDR3 DNA sequence: TGTGCCAGCAGCCTGGAAAAACTGTTTTTT. Protein sequence: CASSLEKLFF.

CDR3 bases: TGTGCCTGGAGTGTACAGGGTCCTTCACCCCTCCACTTT. Amino acid sequence: CAWSVQGPSPLHF. The chain recombines TRBV30 with TRBJ1-6; perhaps TRBD1 as D (6 bases). The germline V gene encodes CDR1 GTSNPN and CDR2 SVGIG (reference sequence). This CDR3 is 13 amino acids long. The V end was cut by 0 bases, the J end by 9 bases, with 9 bases between.

The rearrangement joins TRBV30 to TRBJ2-2; 7 bases are shared with TRBD1. Germline trimming cut 2 bases from V and 5 bases from J; bases unmatched to any gene: 11. The germline gives CDR1 GTSNPN, CDR2 SVGIG (reference sequence). This CDR3 spans 16 amino acids. The CDR3 DNA sequence: TGTGCCTGGAGTCATAAACAGGGGTGGGGGACCGGGGAGCTGTTTTTT. Its protein product is CAWSHKQGWGTGELFF. The complete variable domain, with remaining parts taken from reference TRBV30 and TRBJ2-2, reads SQTIHQWPATLVQPVGSPLSLECTVEGTSNPNLYWYRQAAGRGLQLLFYSVGIGQISSEVPQNLSASRPQDRQFILSSKKLLLSDSGFYLCAWSHKQGWGTGELFFGEGSRLTVL.

This clone has a handful of counts. V is TRBV4-2 and J is TRBJ1-1, with 7 bases that match TRBD1. Germline loops: CDR1 LGHNA, CDR2 YNFKEQ. This CDR3 has 16 residues. V dropped 1 base and J dropped 1; count of bases not matched to a gene: 6. The CDR3 protein is CASSQAWGQSNTEAFF. CDR3 DNA sequence: TGTGCCAGCAGCCAAGCCTGGGGACAGTCGAACACTGAAGCTTTCTTT.

The chain carries TRBV24-1 and TRBJ2-1; 15 nucleotides agree with TRBD2. Germline V lookup: CDR1 KGHDR, CDR2 SFDVKD. V shed 9 bases and J 8 bases; nucleotides not matched to a gene: 13. CDR3 size: 17 residues. CDR3 nucleotide sequence: TGTGCCACCGCTGCTCCGGGACTAGCGGGAGGAGTGTATGAGCAGTTCTTC. Encoded protein: CATAAPGLAGGVYEQFF.